This T cell receptor (beta chain) came from a study of sequential checkpoint blockade in melanoma. Across the whole study: After both sequences, patients received maintenance nivolumab. TCRβ was sequenced from DNA of 90 to 95 pretreatment tumors. Approximately 20 patients had tumor biopsies before treatment and at week 13.

There are 16 residues in the CDR3. J gave up 12 bases and V 4 bases, and 20 bases lay outside the gene matches. Germline CDR1 GTSNPN, CDR2 SVGIG (reference sequence). The method was immunoSEQ multiplex PCR; TCRdb's version includes in-frame clones alone and lacks a portion of them. This table holds roughly 20,000 clones, more than 25% found once. Treatment specified: randomized to nivolumab then ipilimumab (arm A) or the reverse (arm B). The source is a human donor with melanoma. V and J are TRBV30 and TRBJ2-7; 11 nucleotides line up with TRBD2. Sequencing was performed on tumor tissue (inferred from file names), taken from a patient given nivolumab and ipilimumab in sequence. This CDR3 reads CAWNRTVRTSGWSLYF. DNA of the CDR3: TGTGCCTGGAATAGGACAGTTAGGACTAGCGGGTGGTCTCTGTACTTC.